The TCR beta chain under discussion was sequenced for a study of early T cells in non-severe SARS-CoV-2 infection. Each single cDNA molecule received a unique molecular identifier. TCRdb redid the calling of the 5' RACE reads with MiXCR, one entry per CDR3 protein. The table includes approximately 29,000 distinct CDR3 sequences, roughly 6.6% detected once. Between the trimmed V and J ends, which lost 4 bases and 8 bases, there was a span of 14 bases. This CDR3 is 13 amino acids long. Germline V gives CDR1 SNHLY, CDR2 FYNNEI. This TCR derives from an adult who was a healthcare worker with PCR-confirmed SARS-CoV-2 infection or an uninfected control (not recorded which). Sequenced sample: whole blood. The gene calls are TRBV2 and TRBJ1-2; D not certain. CDR3 nucleotides: TGTGCCAGCAGTGCCACCCCCCCAAGCGGCTACACCTTC. It encodes CASSATPPSGYTF.